Below are 12 T cell receptor beta chains sequenced from a single sample in a study of Graves' ophthalmopathy and Graves' hyperthyroidism (dated by TCRdb to 2016 to 2018). Reads for this sample came from an Illumina HiSeq 2000. For repertoire sequencing, TCR beta CDR3 regions were amplified from RNA transcripts. The first round of RT-PCR was done with HTBI primers and the Qiagen OneStep RT-PCR kit, and was followed by a second round of multiplex PCR, then size selection and purification. The raw public reads went through TCRdb reprocessing: fastp at Q25, MiXCR clone calling, in-frame beta chains kept. For every CDR3 protein sequence, its rows merge into one entry that carries the most common genes and DNA. This sample comprises around 660,000 distinct CDR3 sequences, more than 40% of them detected only once. In total, the top ten clones hold about 3.3% of the sample. Source material: peripheral blood. The receptors originated from an adult man with Graves' ophthalmopathy.

This CDR3 is CASSLRTSGETTGELFF. CDR3 sequence (DNA): TGTGCCAGCAGCCTTCGGACTAGCGGGGAGACCACCGGGGAGCTGTTTTTT. The chain joins TRBV25-1 to TRBJ2-2, with 12 bases lining up with TRBD2. V was clipped by 6 bases and J by 4 bases; unmatched bases: 9. Germline CDR1 MGHDK, CDR2 SYGVNS. The CDR3 totals 17 residues. The full variable domain, in which reference TRBV25-1 and TRBJ2-2 provide the parts outside the CDR3, is EADIYQTPRYLVIGTGKKITLECSQTMGHDKMYWYQQDPGMELHLIHYSYGVNSTEKGDLSSESTVSRIRTEHFPLTLESARPSHTSQYLCASSLRTSGETTGELFFGEGSRLTVL.

J is TRBJ1-2 and V is TRBV7-9; the match to TRBD1 covers 8 bases. Germline loops: CDR1 SEHNR, CDR2 FQNEAQ (reference sequence). The J segment lost 4 bases and the V segment lost 5 bases, leaving 12 bases of the junction unmatched. This CDR3 is 16 amino acids long. CDR3: CASSIQGGLRGYGYTF. CDR3 sequence (DNA): TGTGCCAGCAGCATACAGGGGGGCCTGAGGGGCTATGGCTACACCTTC.

This clonotype has at least ten counts. The V and J genes are TRBV29-1 and TRBJ1-6; D may be TRBD1 (5 bases). The germline gives CDR1 SQVTM, CDR2 ANQGSEA. V gave up 7 bases and J gave up 7 bases, with 14 bases separating them. The CDR3 totals 13 residues. The CDR3 sequence: CSAAWDPNSPLHF. DNA for the CDR3: TGCAGCGCCGCTTGGGACCCCAATTCACCCCTCCACTTT.

The chain is built from TRBV6-6 and TRBJ2-5; 11 nucleotides agree with TRBD2. CDR1 is MNHNY and CDR2 is SVGAGI in the germline V gene (reference sequence). V lost 6 bases, J lost 1 base, and 7 bases stayed unmatched. The CDR3 length is 16 residues. The CDR3 DNA sequence: TGTGCCAGCAGCCCCCCCCTAGCGGGGGGCCAAGAGACCCAGTACTTC. Translation gives CASSPPLAGGQETQYF.

V is TRBV29-1 and J is TRBJ2-1, with 10 bases identical to TRBD1. The CDR3 has 14 residues. V was clipped by 6 bases and J by 4 bases; unmatched bases: 6. Germline V gene lookup returns CDR1 SQVTM and CDR2 ANQGSEA. CDR3 in amino acids: CSVAGQGSYNEQFF. CDR3 nucleotides: TGCAGCGTGGCGGGACAGGGGTCTTACAATGAGCAGTTCTTC.

The genes are TRBV20-1 and TRBJ1-5; D is uncertain. V dropped 3 bases and J dropped 11 bases, with 17 bases sitting between them. Germline-derived CDR1 and CDR2 are DFQATT and SNEGSKA (reference sequence). The CDR3 sequence is 13 residues long. The DNA for the CDR3 is TGCAGTGCTAGTTCGGCTAGCCAAGAGACCCAGCATTTT. It codes for CSASSASQETQHF.

The chain joins TRBV10-3 to TRBJ2-7; no definite D call. The closer fit of TRBJ2-1 to the DNA end suggests the J call may be wrong. The germline V gene has CDR1 ENHRY and CDR2 SYGVKD. This CDR3 has 15 residues. The CDR3 DNA follows: TGTGCCATCAGCCTGAGTCTAACCGAGATGAATGAGCAGTTCTTC. This sequence encodes CAISLSLTEMNEQFF.

As concerns this clonotype: A read error is possible here, since a much larger clone lies one base away. The chain employs TRBV7-2 and TRBJ1-4; D may be TRBD1 (6 bases). This CDR3 is 15 amino acids long. The germline CDR1 and CDR2 sequences are SGHTA and FQGNSA. Trimming shortened V by 4 bases and J by 6 bases, and 15 bases separated the two germline ends. CDR3 in DNA: TGTGCCAGCAGCTCTAGGGGGGGGATTGATGAAAAACTGTTTTTT. Residues: CASSSRGGIDEKLFF.

This clonotype was picked up many times. The chain carries TRBV19 and TRBJ1-5; weak D call: TRBD1 (5 bases). Trimming left V 8 bases short and J 0 bases short, with 20 bases between. Germline-derived CDR1 and CDR2 are LNHDA and SQIVND (reference sequence). The CDR3 spans 17 residues. CDR3 residues: CASGAGQTSSSNQPQHF. The DNA for the CDR3 is TGTGCCAGTGGGGCAGGGCAAACGTCGTCTAGCAATCAGCCCCAGCATTTT.

For this clonotype: This may be a read error, as it is one base from a much larger clone. Since the CDR3 does not end with the conserved phenylalanine or tryptophan, this likely comes from a read error. J is TRBJ2-5 and V is TRBV20-1, with 11 bases that match TRBD2. The CDR3 totals 15 residues. Looked up from germline, CDR1 is DFQATT and CDR2 is SNEGSKA (reference sequence). V shed 3 bases and J 5 bases; nucleotides not matched to a gene: 8. The CDR3 coding sequence is TGCAGTGCTAGTCCCCTAGCGGGAGGTTTGGAGACCCAGTACGTC. Its translation: CSASPLAGGLETQYV.

The CDR3 DNA reads as TGTGCCATCAGTGAACAACGGCCTATCGGGAATTCACCCCTCCACTTT. Its translation is CAISEQRPIGNSPLHF. The chain couples TRBV10-3 to TRBJ1-6; D uncertain. Trimming removed 3 bases from V and 7 bases from J, with 16 bases in between. Germline CDR1 and CDR2: ENHRY and SYGVKD. The CDR3 spans 16 residues.

On this clonotype itself: A much larger clonotype is one base distant, so this may be a read error. Here the CDR3 DNA reads TGTGCCAGCAGTTACGGGGACAGCCCGGTCGGGACCCAGTACTTC. Translated: CASSYGDSPVGTQYF. The chain links TRBV10-3 to TRBJ2-5; 7 positions agree with TRBD1. Germline CDR1 and CDR2: ENHRY and SYGVKD. The CDR3 covers 15 residues.